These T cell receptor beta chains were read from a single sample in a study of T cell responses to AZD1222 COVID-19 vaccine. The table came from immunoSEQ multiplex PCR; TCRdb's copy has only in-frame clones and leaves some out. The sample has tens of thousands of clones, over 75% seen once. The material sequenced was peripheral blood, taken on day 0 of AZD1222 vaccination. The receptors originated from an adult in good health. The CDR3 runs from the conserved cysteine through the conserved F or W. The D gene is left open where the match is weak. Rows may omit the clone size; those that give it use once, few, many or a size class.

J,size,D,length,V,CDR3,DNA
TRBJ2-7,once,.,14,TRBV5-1,CASSPISYRAEQYF,TGCGCCAGCAGCCCGATATCTTACAGGGCCGAGCAGTACTTC
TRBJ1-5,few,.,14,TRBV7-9,CASSLVGGNQPQHF,TGTGCCAGCAGCTTAGTAGGAGGAAATCAGCCCCAGCATTTT
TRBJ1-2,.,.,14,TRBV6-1,CASSEPAGNYGYTF,TGTGCCAGCAGTGAACCGGCAGGTAACTATGGCTACACCTTC
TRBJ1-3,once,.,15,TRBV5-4,CASSLSLGGVNTIYF,TGTGCCAGCAGCTTATCGCTCGGGGGGGTAAACACCATATATTTT
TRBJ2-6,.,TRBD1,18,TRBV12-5,CASGLPGTGDSGANVLTF,TGTGCTAGTGGTCTCCCCGGGACAGGGGACTCTGGGGCCAACGTCCTGACTTTC
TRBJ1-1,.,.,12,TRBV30,CASNQGGTEAFF,TGTGCCAGTAACCAGGGAGGCACTGAAGCTTTCTTT
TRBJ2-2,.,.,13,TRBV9,CASSPSITGELFF,TGTGCCAGCAGCCCCTCTATCACCGGGGAGCTGTTTTTT
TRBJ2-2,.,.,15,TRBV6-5,CASSSHGARTGELFF,TGTGCCAGCAGTAGCCACGGGGCAAGAACCGGGGAGCTGTTTTTT
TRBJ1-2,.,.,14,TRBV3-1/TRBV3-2,CASSQGTFNYGYTF,TGTGCCAGCAGCCAAGGGACATTTAACTATGGCTACACCTTC
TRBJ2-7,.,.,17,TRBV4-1,CASSQDQAVGWRNEQYF,TGCGCCAGCAGCCAAGATCAGGCAGTAGGGTGGAGAAACGAGCAGTACTTC
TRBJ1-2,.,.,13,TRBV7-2,CASSLTLDYGYTF,TGTGCCAGCAGCTTAACACTTGACTATGGCTACACCTTC
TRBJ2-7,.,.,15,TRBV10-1,CASRTTGTETYEQYF,TGCGCCAGCAGAACCACCGGGACCGAAACCTACGAGCAGTACTTC
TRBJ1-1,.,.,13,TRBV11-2,CASSSHLNTEAFF,TGTGCCAGCAGCTCACACCTGAACACTGAAGCTTTCTTT
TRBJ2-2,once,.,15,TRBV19,CASRFVGVGTGELFF,TGTGCCAGTAGATTCGTGGGGGTAGGGACCGGGGAGCTGTTTTTT
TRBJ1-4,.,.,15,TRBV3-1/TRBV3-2,CASSQRGRQNEKLFF,TGTGCCAGCAGCCAAAGAGGGAGGCAGAATGAAAAACTGTTTTTT
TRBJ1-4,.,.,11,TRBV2,CASSPNEQLFF,TGTGCCAGCAGTCCGAATGAGCAACTGTTTTTT
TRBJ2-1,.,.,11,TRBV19,CASSIGGEQFF,TGTGCCAGTAGTATCGGTGGTGAGCAGTTCTTC
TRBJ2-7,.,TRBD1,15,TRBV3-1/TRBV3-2,CASSQDPRDRGEQYF,TGTGCCAGCAGCCAAGATCCAAGAGACAGGGGCGAGCAGTACTTC
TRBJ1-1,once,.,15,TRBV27,CASSLLPTANTEAFF,TGTGCCAGCAGTTTACTCCCCACGGCGAACACTGAAGCTTTCTTT
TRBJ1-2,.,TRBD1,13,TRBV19,CASSIGDRAGYTF,TGTGCCAGTAGTATTGGGGACAGGGCGGGCTACACCTTC
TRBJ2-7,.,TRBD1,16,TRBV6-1,CASSAGTGVQSYEQYF,TGTGCCAGCAGTGCAGGGACAGGGGTACAGTCTTACGAGCAGTACTTC
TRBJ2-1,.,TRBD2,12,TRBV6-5,CASTGLAGVLFF,TGTGCCAGCACCGGACTAGCGGGGGTGCTGTTCTTC
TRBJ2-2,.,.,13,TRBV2,CASRQTNTGELFF,TGTGCCAGCAGACAGACGAACACCGGGGAGCTGTTTTTT
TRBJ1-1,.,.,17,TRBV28,CASSFGFVGRMNTEAFF,TGTGCCAGCAGTTTCGGTTTTGTGGGACGGATGAACACTGAAGCTTTCTTT
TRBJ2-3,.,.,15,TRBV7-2,CASSLPILATDTQYF,TGTGCCAGCAGCTTACCAATCCTAGCCACAGATACGCAGTATTTT
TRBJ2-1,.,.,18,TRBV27,CASSRPRRTGTGYNEQFF,TGTGCCAGCAGTCGACCCCGCAGGACCGGGACTGGCTACAATGAGCAGTTCTTC
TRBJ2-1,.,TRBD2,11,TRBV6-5,CASTAREGQFF,TGTGCCAGCACGGCGCGGGAGGGGCAGTTCTTC
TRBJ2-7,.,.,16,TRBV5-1,CASSLEGGQGGYEQYF,TGCGCCAGCAGCTTGGAAGGTGGGCAGGGGGGATACGAGCAGTACTTC
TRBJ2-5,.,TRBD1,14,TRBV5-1,CASSGQGFGETQYF,TGCGCCAGCTCGGGACAGGGCTTTGGAGAGACCCAGTACTTC
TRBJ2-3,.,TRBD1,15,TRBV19,CASSSGTGVTDTQYF,TGTGCCAGTAGTAGCGGGACAGGGGTAACAGATACGCAGTATTTT
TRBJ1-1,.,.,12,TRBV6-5,CASSYSRDEAFF,TGTGCCAGCAGTTACTCGCGGGATGAAGCTTTCTTT
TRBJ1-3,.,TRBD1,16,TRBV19,CASSIGTGVSGNTIYF,TGTGCCAGTAGTATCGGGACAGGGGTTTCTGGAAACACCATATATTTT
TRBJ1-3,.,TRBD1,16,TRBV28,CASSLGQGISGNTIYF,TGTGCCAGCAGTTTGGGACAGGGGATATCCGGAAACACCATATATTTT
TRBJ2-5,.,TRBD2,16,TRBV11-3,CASSLESSGGQETQYF,TGTGCCAGCAGCTTAGAGTCTAGCGGGGGGCAAGAGACCCAGTACTTC
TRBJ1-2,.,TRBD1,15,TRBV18,CASSPWTGGDYGYTF,TGTGCCAGCTCACCATGGACAGGGGGGGACTATGGCTACACCTTC
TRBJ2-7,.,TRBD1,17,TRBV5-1,CASSLAGTAGLGYEQYF,TGCGCCAGCAGCTTAGCCGGGACAGCAGGTCTAGGCTACGAGCAGTACTTC
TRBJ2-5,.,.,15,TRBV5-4,CASSLFGGQEETQYF,TGTGCCAGCAGCTTGTTTGGTGGGCAAGAGGAGACCCAGTACTTC
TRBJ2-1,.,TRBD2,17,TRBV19,CASRGGKGLSSYNEQFF,TGTGCCTCAAGGGGAGGGAAGGGACTCAGCTCCTACAATGAGCAGTTCTTC
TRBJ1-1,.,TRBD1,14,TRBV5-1,CASSLDRGRAEAFF,TGCGCCAGCAGCTTAGACAGGGGTCGTGCTGAAGCTTTCTTT
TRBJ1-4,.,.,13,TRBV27,CATTGPINEKLFF,TGTGCCACCACGGGTCCGATTAATGAAAAACTGTTTTTT
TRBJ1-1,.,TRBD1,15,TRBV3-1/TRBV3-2,CASSRDRGRGTEAFF,TGTGCCAGCAGCCGAGACAGGGGGCGCGGGACTGAAGCTTTCTTT
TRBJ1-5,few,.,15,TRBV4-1,CASSQVQGSNQPQHF,TGCGCCAGCAGCCAAGTACAGGGCTCGAATCAGCCCCAGCATTTT
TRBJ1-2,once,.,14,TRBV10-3,CAISELTDSYGYTF,TGTGCCATCAGTGAGTTGACGGATTCCTATGGCTACACCTTC
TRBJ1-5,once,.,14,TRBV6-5,CASSYLGSNQPQHF,TGTGCCAGCAGTTACTTGGGAAGCAATCAGCCCCAGCATTTT
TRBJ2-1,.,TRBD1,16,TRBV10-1,CASSAGQGVWVREQFF,TGCGCCAGCAGTGCGGGACAGGGGGTTTGGGTACGTGAGCAGTTCTTC
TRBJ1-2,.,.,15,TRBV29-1,CSVGSGWEVNYGYTF,TGCAGCGTTGGATCGGGGTGGGAGGTTAACTATGGCTACACCTTC
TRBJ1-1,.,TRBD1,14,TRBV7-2,CASSPDRVYGEAFF,TGTGCCAGCAGCCCTGACAGGGTTTATGGTGAAGCTTTCTTT
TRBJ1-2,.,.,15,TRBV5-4,CASNSGGGASYGYTF,TGTGCCAGCAACTCAGGTGGAGGGGCAAGCTATGGCTACACCTTC
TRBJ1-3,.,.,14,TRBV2,CASRRDPEGNTIYF,TGTGCCAGCCGCCGGGACCCGGAGGGAAACACCATATATTTT
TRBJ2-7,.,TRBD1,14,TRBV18,CASSSGTGSYEQYF,TGTGCCAGCTCAAGCGGGACAGGGAGCTACGAGCAGTACTTC
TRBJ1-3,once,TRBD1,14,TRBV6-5,CASSYWGQGNTIYF,TGTGCCAGCAGTTACTGGGGACAGGGAAACACCATATATTTT
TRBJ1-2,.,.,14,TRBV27,CASSLAGDGYGYTF,TGTGCCAGCAGTTTGGCGGGGGACGGCTATGGCTACACCTTC